The source of this T cell receptor beta chain is a study of blood T cell repertoires in COVID-19. At the level of the study: Samples taken during acute and convalescent COVID-19 were collected in the United States, Italy and Spain.

V dropped 4 bases and J dropped 8; count of bases not matched to a gene: 6. The CDR3 runs to 14 residues. From germline, CDR1 is SNHLY and CDR2 FYNNEI. Method: immunoSEQ multiplex PCR; TCRdb's copy keeps in-frame clones and lacks some. The data contain roughly 280,000 clones, about 90% of them singletons. The sequence was obtained from a woman in her 30s with COVID-19, enrolled during active disease. Input material: peripheral blood. The chain links TRBV2 to TRBJ1-2; 11 bases line up with TRBD1. CDR3: CASSASDRGLGYTF. The CDR3 nucleotides read TGTGCCAGCAGTGCTTCGGACAGGGGGCTAGGCTACACCTTC.